The clone carrying this T cell receptor (beta chain) was detected only once. Clones were read by immunoSEQ multiplex PCR, and TCRdb kept only the in-frame ones, dropping some. The table records 200,000 to 250,000 clones, nearly 90% of them present only once. Trimming left V 7 bases short and J 5 bases short, with 6 bases between. Germline lookup yields CDR1 SGHRS and CDR2 YFSETQ. This CDR3 has 10 residues. This entry belongs to a study of blood T cell repertoires in COVID-19. Sequencing input: peripheral blood. This clonotype originated in a man aged 18 to 35 with active or convalescent COVID-19. This sequence joins TRBV5-1 and TRBJ2-5; perhaps TRBD2 as D (6 bases). The CDR3 DNA is TGCGCCAGCGGAGGGGAGACCCAGTACTTC. This codes for CASGGETQYF.